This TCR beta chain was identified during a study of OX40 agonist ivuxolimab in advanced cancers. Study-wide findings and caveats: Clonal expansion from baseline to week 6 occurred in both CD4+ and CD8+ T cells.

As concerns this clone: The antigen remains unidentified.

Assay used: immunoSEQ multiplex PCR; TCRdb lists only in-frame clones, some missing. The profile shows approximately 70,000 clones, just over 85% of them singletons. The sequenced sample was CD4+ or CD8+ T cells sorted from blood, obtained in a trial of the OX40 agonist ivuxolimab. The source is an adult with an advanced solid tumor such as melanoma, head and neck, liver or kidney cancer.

The CDR3: CASSLDRGYGYTF. The CDR3 DNA reads as TGTGCCAGCAGCTTGGACAGGGGCTATGGCTACACCTTC. This chain uses TRBV11-2 with TRBJ1-2; the match to TRBD1 covers 9 bases. J was trimmed by 4 bases and V by 3 bases; bases with no gene match: 0. Germline loops: CDR1 SGHAT, CDR2 FQNNGV. The CDR3 length is 13 residues.